The 7 T cell receptor beta chains reported below all come from one sample, sequenced in a study of cytomegalovirus exposure and HLA in healthy donors. It was with 60 Vbeta and 13 Jbeta primers that the PCR ran. The table came from immunoSEQ multiplex PCR; TCRdb's copy has only in-frame clones and leaves some out. Of roughly 150,000 clones listed, around 72% are singletons. Sequencing was done on a sample of PBMCs. The receptors were gathered from a man aged 40-50 years in good health and CMV-seronegative.

The chain carries TRBV6-5 and TRBJ2-7; 8 bases are shared with TRBD1. J gave up 2 bases and V 4 bases, and 7 bases lay outside the gene matches. Per the germline V gene, CDR1 is MNHEY and CDR2 is SVGAGI. This CDR3 region has 15 residues. CDR3 residues: CASSLGQGRTYEQYF. CDR3 sequence (DNA): TGTGCCAGCAGTTTAGGACAGGGTCGGACCTACGAGCAGTACTTC.

The chain links TRBV7-2 to TRBJ2-5; 9 bases map to TRBD2. The ends lost 5 bases at V and 5 bases at J; junction bases unmatched: 15. The CDR3 is 17 amino acids. Germline V gene lookup returns CDR1 SGHTA and CDR2 FQGNSA. The CDR3 spells CASSPPVAGGLGETQYF. For the CDR3, the DNA is TGTGCCAGCAGCCCTCCGGTTGCGGGAGGGCTTGGTGAGACCCAGTACTTC.

The rearrangement uses TRBV4-2 and TRBJ2-5; 8 nucleotides agree with TRBD1. CDR1 is LGHNA and CDR2 is YNFKEQ in the germline V gene. The CDR3 covers 15 residues. The ends lost 1 base at V and 3 bases at J; junction bases unmatched: 4. Here the CDR3 reads CASSQALGQEETQYF. The CDR3 nucleotides read TGTGCCAGCAGCCAAGCCTTGGGACAGGAAGAGACCCAGTACTTC.

The genes are TRBV4-3 and TRBJ1-5, with D uncertain. CDR1 LGHNA and CDR2 YSLEER come from the germline V gene. V was clipped by 0 bases and J by 5 bases, with 5 bases between them. The CDR3 is 13 residues long. CDR3 residues: CASSQDPDQPQHF. The DNA of the CDR3 is TGCGCCAGCAGCCAAGATCCTGATCAGCCCCAGCATTTT.

This clone was recorded only once. The chain's CDR3 is CASSRMTMELGGAFF. Here the CDR3 DNA reads TGTGCCAGCAGTCGGATGACGATGGAGCTTGGTGGAGCTTTCTTT. The rearrangement uses TRBV28 and TRBJ1-1; unclear D gene. The CDR3 consists of 15 residues. Germline V CDR1 and CDR2: MDHEN, SYDVKM. The V gene lost 5 bases and the J gene lost 10 bases, with 23 bases spanning the gap.

This chain joins TRBV4-3 and TRBJ2-5; tentatively, D is TRBD2 (6 bases). V was pared by 3 bases and J by 0 bases, with 14 bases between. The CDR3 length is 16 residues. Germline assignment: CDR1 LGHNA and CDR2 YSLEER. Here the CDR3 DNA reads TGCGCCAGCAGCCAGGGATTAGCGGTGTACCAAGAGACCCAGTACTTC. As protein: CASSQGLAVYQETQYF.

This chain connects TRBV4-3 to TRBJ2-7; 7 bases line up with TRBD1. The J segment lost 1 base and the V segment lost 4 bases, leaving 13 bases of the junction unmatched. The germline V gene encodes CDR1 LGHNA and CDR2 YSLEER. CDR3 length: 17 residues. For the CDR3, the DNA is TGCGCCAGCAGCCCCAGCCTGACTCGGGACAGATCCTACGAGCAGTACTTC. Translating it yields CASSPSLTRDRSYEQYF.